Listed below are T cell receptor beta chains from one sample, sequenced in a study of blood T cells in healthy people across ages. TCRdb used MiXCR to reprocess the 5' RACE reads, holding one entry per CDR3 protein. The sample lists 750,000 to 950,000 distinct CDR3 sequences, approximately 24% occurring once. The same specimen was also included in a second study, on T cells of mothers and their children.

The specimen was blood. These receptors were taken from a boy aged 5-17 years in good health. CDR3s include the opening cysteine and the closing phenylalanine or tryptophan. A D gene is named only where the DNA matches it firmly. Some rows have no size entry. The others give once, few or many, or a class for an expanded clone.

>TRBV30|TRBJ1-2|.|.
CAWSPMGRAENYGYTF
TGTGCCTGGAGTCCTATGGGTAGGGCTGAAAACTATGGCTACACCTTC
>TRBV29-1|TRBJ1-4|.|.
CSVGRPDGGNEKLFF
TGCAGCGTTGGCCGCCCGGACGGGGGTAATGAAAAACTGTTTTTT
>TRBV13|TRBJ1-4|.|many
CASSSPRGEKLFF
TGTGCCAGCAGCTCGCCCCGTGGGGAAAAACTGTTTTTT
>TRBV24-1|TRBJ1-2|TRBD1|.
CATSDPDRDPGYTF
TGTGCCACCAGTGATCCGGACAGGGACCCTGGCTACACCTTC
>TRBV3-1|TRBJ2-1|TRBD2|.
CASSPRSGGTYNEQFF
TGTGCCAGCAGCCCGCGGAGCGGGGGAACCTACAATGAGCAGTTCTTC
>TRBV29-1|TRBJ2-1|.|few
CSVDQNTSYNEQFF
TGCAGCGTGGACCAGAATACCTCCTACAATGAGCAGTTCTTC
>TRBV20-1|TRBJ2-1|TRBD2|.
CSARDWRGSSYNEQFF
TGCAGTGCTAGAGATTGGCGGGGGAGCTCCTACAATGAGCAGTTCTTC
>TRBV12-3/TRBV12-4|TRBJ2-7|.|few
CASSLARPDEQYF
TGTGCCAGCAGTTTAGCAAGGCCGGACGAGCAGTACTTC
>TRBV12-3/TRBV12-4|TRBJ1-6|.|few
CASSLVRGTLHF
TGTGCCAGCAGTTTAGTCAGGGGAACCCTCCACTTT
>TRBV29-1|TRBJ2-5|.|.
CSVNSGGETQYF
TGCAGCGTTAATTCAGGGGGGGAGACCCAGTACTTC
>TRBV2|TRBJ2-7|.|few
CASCRVTARYEQYF
TGTGCCAGTTGCAGGGTAACCGCTCGGTACGAGCAGTACTTC
>TRBV25-1|TRBJ2-7|.|.
CASSDSGTTGYEQYF
TGTGCCAGCAGTGATTCCGGGACAACCGGCTACGAGCAGTACTTC
>TRBV3-1|TRBJ1-1|.|.
CASSQIIRGEAFF
TGTGCCAGCAGCCAGATAATACGGGGAGAGGCTTTCTTT
>TRBV2|TRBJ2-2|.|.
CASRGDGTTGELFF
TGTGCCAGCAGAGGTGACGGGACCACCGGGGAGCTGTTTTTT
>TRBV2|TRBJ2-7|.|.
CASSEGSGGPYEQYF
TGTGCCAGCAGTGAAGGCAGCGGAGGTCCCTACGAGCAGTACTTC
>TRBV5-6|TRBJ2-7|.|few
CASSLGPKSSYEQYF
TGTGCCAGCAGCCTGGGACCGAAAAGCTCCTACGAGCAGTACTTC
>TRBV6-5|TRBJ2-7|.|few
CASSRDSNYEQYF
TGTGCCAGCAGCCGGGACTCAAACTACGAGCAGTACTTC
>TRBV3-1|TRBJ2-5|TRBD2|few
CASSPRLAAGQETQYF
TGTGCCAGCAGCCCGCGGCTAGCGGCGGGACAAGAGACCCAGTACTTC
>TRBV5-6|TRBJ2-1|.|.
CASRYEENEQFF
TGTGCCAGCAGGTACGAAGAGAATGAGCAGTTCTTC
>TRBV20-1|TRBJ2-5|TRBD2|.
CSARDRLAGRETQYF
TGCAGTGCTAGAGACAGACTAGCGGGGCGGGAGACCCAGTACTTC
>TRBV20-1|TRBJ2-7|.|.
CSASIGGDFYEQYF
TGCAGTGCTAGTATAGGCGGTGACTTTTACGAGCAGTACTTC
>TRBV13|TRBJ2-1|.|.
CASSVPGKLENEQFF
TGTGCCAGCAGCGTCCCGGGCAAGCTCGAGAATGAGCAGTTCTTC
>TRBV3-1|TRBJ2-5|TRBD2|.
CASSQGRSGATQYF
TGTGCCAGCAGCCAAGGGAGGAGCGGGGCGACCCAGTACTTC
>TRBV25-1|TRBJ1-3|.|.
CASSEETGGNTIYF
TGTGCCAGCAGTGAAGAGACAGGTGGAAACACCATATATTTT
>TRBV6-2/TRBV6-3|TRBJ2-1|TRBD1|.
CASRGTANNEQFF
TGTGCCAGCAGGGGGACAGCCAACAATGAGCAGTTCTTC
>TRBV6-1|TRBJ2-7|.|few
CASSAGAERNEQYF
TGTGCCAGCAGTGCTGGGGCTGAGAGAAACGAGCAGTACTTC
>TRBV25-1|TRBJ2-5|.|few
CASVAGTIGETQYF
TGTGCCAGCGTGGCTGGGACAATCGGGGAGACCCAGTACTTC
>TRBV7-2|TRBJ2-7|.|few
CASSSLDQLNYEQYF
TGTGCCAGCAGCTCCCTCGACCAGCTCAACTACGAGCAGTACTTC
>TRBV5-1|TRBJ2-7|.|.
CASSFGRWASNSYEQYF
TGCGCCAGCAGCTTTGGTCGGTGGGCCTCAAATTCCTACGAGCAGTACTTC
>TRBV18|TRBJ2-7|.|.
CASSPRLAGESEQYF
TGTGCCAGCTCACCACGGCTAGCCGGGGAATCCGAGCAGTACTTC
>TRBV6-2/TRBV6-3|TRBJ1-1|TRBD1|few
CASSLGQGRIEAFF
TGTGCCAGCAGTCTGGGACAGGGGCGGATTGAAGCTTTCTTT
>TRBV18|TRBJ1-6|.|few
CASSPYKGRSSPLHF
TGTGCCAGCTCACCATATAAGGGTAGGAGCTCACCCCTCCACTTT
>TRBV5-1|TRBJ2-5|TRBD1|many
CASSPRTGGETQYF
TGTGCCAGCAGTCCGCGGACAGGGGGAGAGACCCAGTACTTC
>TRBV6-5|TRBJ2-5|.|few
CASRVDSPQETQYF
TGTGCCAGCAGGGTCGACAGTCCGCAAGAGACCCAGTACTTC
>TRBV27|TRBJ2-1|TRBD2|few
CASSLTRGGYNEQFF
TGTGCCAGCAGTTTAACGCGGGGGGGCTACAATGAGCAGTTCTTC
>TRBV18|TRBJ1-2|.|.
CASSDTDSPYGYTF
TGTGCCAGCTCAGACACTGACAGCCCCTATGGCTACACCTTC
>TRBV5-1|TRBJ2-7|.|.
CASSAMTTYEQYF
TGCGCCAGCAGCGCGATGACGACCTACGAGCAGTACTTC
>TRBV28|TRBJ2-7|TRBD2|many
CASSLGSGGPSYEQYF
TGTGCCAGCAGTTTAGGGAGCGGGGGGCCTTCCTACGAGCAGTACTTC
>TRBV7-2|TRBJ1-1|.|.
CASSFSLGNTEAFF
TGTGCCAGCAGCTTTAGCCTGGGGAACACTGAAGCTTTCTTT
>TRBV21-1|TRBJ2-3|.|.
CASSKGARSTDTQYF
TGTGCCAGCAGCAAAGGGGCTCGTAGCACAGATACGCAGTATTTT
>TRBV10-1|TRBJ2-5|TRBD2|few
CASLEDVSGGRQETQYF
TGCGCCAGCCTAGAGGATGTTAGCGGGGGGCGCCAAGAGACCCAGTACTTC
>TRBV6-5|TRBJ2-1|TRBD2|.
CASLPPGGPNEQFF
TGTGCCAGCCTTCCCCCGGGGGGGCCGAATGAGCAGTTCTTC